These T cell receptor beta chains were read from a single sample in a study of shared clonotypes between healthy human individuals. TCRdb's copy holds only in-frame clones and misses some; the assay was immunoSEQ multiplex PCR. Here the sample spans 2 million to 2.5 million clones, approximately 94% being singletons. Sequencing used naive CD4+ T cells sorted from blood. These receptor sequences come from a man aged 18 to 35 in good health. Both conserved end residues are trimmed from each CDR3.

J | V | CDR3
TRBJ2-7 | TRBV19 | ASSIPPGQGRLYEQY
TRBJ2-1 | TRBV12-5 | ASGLDGTPKQF
TRBJ2-2 | TRBV7-6 | ASSSGQGGTGELF
TRBJ2-7 | TRBV30 | AWSYRVAYEQY
TRBJ1-5 | TRBV2 | ASSESRFSNQPQH
TRBJ1-5 | TRBV27 | ASSFDFRGGRYNQPQH
TRBJ1-2 | TRBV4-1 | ASSQVRGSWNYGYT
TRBJ2-3 | TRBV7-2 | ASSRGRGSGTDTQY
TRBJ2-7 | TRBV7-2 | ASSFRGREAREQY
TRBJ1-2 | TRBV18 | ASSPTGQGLSGYT
TRBJ2-7 | TRBV6-1 | ASSAGTDPIEQY
TRBJ2-5 | TRBV6-6 | ASIMQEKETQY
TRBJ2-5 | TRBV5-4 | ASSSGLAGQETQY
TRBJ2-2 | TRBV5-1 | ASRGTGFLTGELF
TRBJ2-7 | TRBV7-2 | ASSLAAGGAYEQY
TRBJ1-4 | TRBV6-5 | ASKATATNEKLF
TRBJ2-7 | TRBV4-3 | ASSQDTGGRYEQY
TRBJ1-1 | TRBV28 | ASSLFRDTEAF
TRBJ2-7 | TRBV6-5 | ASRRPGNEQY
TRBJ2-7 | TRBV11-2 | ASSLGWGAREQY
TRBJ1-2 | TRBV7-2 | ASSLGTGGIYGYT
TRBJ1-6 | TRBV11-2 | ASSKGQIDNSPLH
TRBJ2-4 | TRBV6-5 | ASSWGLGNIQY
TRBJ2-5 | TRBV10-3 | AISSGTAKETQY
TRBJ2-7 | TRBV5-1 | ASSLYRGSSEQY
TRBJ1-1 | TRBV18 | ASSPQGAMQTEAF
TRBJ1-1 | TRBV13 | ASSLGLGGQGWVGTEAF
TRBJ2-3 | TRBV27 | ASAPVYTGIDTQY
TRBJ2-7 | TRBV18 | ASSPLGGRDEQY
TRBJ1-5 | TRBV6-5 | ASRPDRAGQPQH
TRBJ2-5 | TRBV7-8 | ASSLSGGAGETQY
TRBJ1-2 | TRBV25-1 | ASSPGDRDNYGYT
TRBJ1-2 | TRBV5-1 | ASSLTTGDAYGYT
TRBJ2-7 | TRBV19 | ASSIEDGTTYEQY
TRBJ1-2 | TRBV5-8 | ASSSNDRLFNYGYT
TRBJ1-5 | TRBV19 | ASNSGGASNQPQH
TRBJ2-2 | TRBV7-2 | ASSLGGRQSGELF